One T cell receptor (beta chain) is described in this entry. No antigen is known for it. Patients had blood sampled at baseline and again on cycle 4 day 1 and cycle 7 day 1. The data are from a study of OX40 agonist ivuxolimab in advanced cancers. Sequencing used immunoSEQ multiplex PCR; TCRdb keeps in-frame clones, though not all of them. The sample lists tens of thousands of clones, about 90% seen once, with just over 14% in the top ten. This CDR3 comprises 13 residues. The germline V gene encodes CDR1 SEHNR and CDR2 FQNEAQ (reference sequence). Trimming took off 4 bases at V and 0 bases at J, with 4 bases between the two ends. Notes on the study in general: At 0.1 to 3.0 mg/kg and by week 6, clonal expansion occurred in CD4+ and CD8+ blood T cells. CD8+ T cells showed, on average, more clonal expansion than CD4+ cells.

This TCR was sampled from an adult with an advanced solid tumor such as melanoma, head and neck, liver or kidney cancer. The chain combines TRBV7-9 with TRBJ2-1; D is undetermined. The specimen comprised CD4+ or CD8+ T cells sorted from blood, sampled in a trial of the OX40 agonist ivuxolimab. CDR3 sequence reads: CASSSSSYNEQFF. The CDR3 nucleotides read TGTGCCAGCAGCTCGAGCTCCTACAATGAGCAGTTCTTC.